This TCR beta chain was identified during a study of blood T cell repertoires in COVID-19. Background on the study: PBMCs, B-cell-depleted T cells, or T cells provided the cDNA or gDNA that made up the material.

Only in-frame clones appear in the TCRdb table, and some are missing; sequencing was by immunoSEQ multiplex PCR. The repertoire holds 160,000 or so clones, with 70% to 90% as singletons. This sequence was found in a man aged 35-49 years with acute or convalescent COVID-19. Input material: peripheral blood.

The CDR3 spells CSVEEFRDSHYGYTF. Here the CDR3 DNA reads TGCAGCGTTGAAGAGTTCCGGGACAGTCACTATGGCTACACCTTC. The rearrangement uses TRBV29-1 and TRBJ1-2; TRBD1 matches 7 bases. CDR1 and CDR2 from the germline V gene are SQVTM and ANQGSEA. V dropped 0 bases and J dropped 3; count of bases not matched to a gene: 7. The CDR3 sequence is 15 residues long.